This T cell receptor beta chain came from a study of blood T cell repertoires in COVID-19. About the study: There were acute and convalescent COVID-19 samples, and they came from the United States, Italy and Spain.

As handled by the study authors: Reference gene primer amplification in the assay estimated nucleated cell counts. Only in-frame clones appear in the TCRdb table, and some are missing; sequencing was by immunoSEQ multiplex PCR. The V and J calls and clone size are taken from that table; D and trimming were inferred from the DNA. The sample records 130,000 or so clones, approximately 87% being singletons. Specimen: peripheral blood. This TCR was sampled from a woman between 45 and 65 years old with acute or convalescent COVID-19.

CDR3 nucleotide sequence: TGTGCCAGCAGCTCCGTTGACAGGGATCGAGAAAAACTGTTTTTT. The encoded protein is CASSSVDRDREKLFF. The chain carries TRBV5-4 and TRBJ1-4, with TRBD1 matching 7 bases. Looked up from germline, CDR1 is SGHNT and CDR2 is YYREEE (reference sequence). Trimming took 3 bases from V and 8 from J; bases not matched to a gene: 10. The CDR3 is 15 residues long.